These 3 T cell receptor beta chains came from one sample sequenced in a study of shared clonotypes between healthy human individuals. Clones were sequenced by immunoSEQ multiplex PCR, and TCRdb holds only the in-frame ones, with some missing. The sample holds 560,000 or so clones, around 96% seen once. CD45RO-negative, CCR7-selected cells formed the naive CD8 fraction, which excluded terminally differentiated effector memory CD45RA+ cells. The sample taken for sequencing was naive CD8+ T cells sorted from blood. These receptors all stem from a woman aged 30 to 39 in good health.

The count of this clone is one. This chain connects TRBV9 to TRBJ2-1; TRBD2 agrees at 12 bases. Germline-derived CDR1 and CDR2 are SGDLS and YYNGEE. Unmatched junction bases numbered 15, after V lost 7 bases and J lost 10 bases. The CDR3 is 16 residues long. The CDR3 DNA follows: TGTGCCAGCGGGGTCCCGCTAGCGGGAGGGCCGGGGGAGCAGTTCTTC. This sequence encodes CASGVPLAGGPGEQFF.

The rearrangement links TRBV27 to TRBJ1-2; 11 bases map to TRBD1. CDR3 length equals 14 residues. The V gene's germline CDR1 is MNHEY and CDR2 SMNVEV (reference sequence). The V and J ends lost 5 bases and 1 base, in that order; junction bases with no gene match: 0. CDR3 region: CASSGTGGNYGYTF. The CDR3 DNA reads TGTGCCAGCAGTGGGACAGGGGGTAACTATGGCTACACCTTC.

V gene TRBV5-6 combines with J gene TRBJ2-7, with 12 bases fitting TRBD2. The CDR3 totals 16 residues. Germline trimming cut 4 bases from V and 1 base from J; bases unmatched to any gene: 6. Germline V CDR1 and CDR2: SGHDT, YYEEEE. The CDR3 protein is CASSGTSGYLSYEQYF. The CDR3 DNA follows: TGTGCCAGCAGCGGGACTAGCGGGTACCTATCCTACGAGCAGTACTTC.